The 17 T cell receptor beta chains below all came from one sample that was sequenced in a study of cytomegalovirus exposure and HLA in healthy donors. The assay was immunoSEQ multiplex PCR, and TCRdb's table has in-frame clones only and misses some. Among approximately 100,000 clones listed, less than 90% were seen once. The source material was PBMCs. The receptors derive from a woman between 18 and 30 years old in good health and CMV-seropositive.

The chain combines TRBV7-9 with TRBJ1-6; D not resolved. CDR1 is SEHNR and CDR2 is FQNEAQ in the germline V gene (reference sequence). This CDR3 region has 12 residues. Trimming removed 2 bases at V and 11 bases at J, with 7 bases between. Here the CDR3 reads CASSLMAAPLHF. The CDR3 nucleotides read TGTGCCAGCAGCTTAATGGCAGCACCCCTCCACTTT.

The chain combines TRBV18 with TRBJ1-1; no clear D. In germline, CDR1 is KGHSH, CDR2 LQKENI. The V end lost 4 bases, the J end lost 8 bases, and 17 bases lay between the germline ends. The CDR3 is 14 amino acids. The CDR3: CASSHGTPSGEAFF. CDR3 bases: TGTGCCAGCTCACACGGCACGCCGTCCGGGGAAGCTTTCTTT. Full variable domain (rest looked up from reference TRBV18 and TRBJ1-1): NAGVMQNPRHLVRRRGQEARLRCSPMKGHSHVYWYRQLPEEGLKFMVYLQKENIIDESGMPKERFSAEFPKEGPSILRIQQVVRGDSAAYFCASSHGTPSGEAFFGQGTRLTVV.

This chain connects TRBV6-5 to TRBJ1-2; 8 bases agree with TRBD1. Germline loops: CDR1 MNHEY, CDR2 SVGAGI. The CDR3 is made up of 16 amino acids. Trimming took 0 bases from V and 8 from J; bases not matched to a gene: 11. The CDR3 spells CASSYSRGHQTGGYTF. The CDR3 nucleotides read TGTGCCAGCAGTTACTCCAGGGGGCATCAAACGGGCGGCTACACCTTC.

Comment on this clone: Other DNA sequences from this sample encode an identical CDR3 as well. CDR3 residues: CASSPYSNQPQHF. For the CDR3, the DNA is TGTGCCAGTAGCCCTTATAGCAATCAGCCCCAGCATTTT. V usage is TRBV19 and J usage is TRBJ1-5; D call uncertain. This CDR3 contains 13 residues. Germline-derived CDR1 and CDR2 are LNHDA and SQIVND (reference sequence). The V end was cut by 6 bases, the J end by 0 bases, with 6 bases between.

A single count supports this clone. V is TRBV6-1 and J is TRBJ2-7; TRBD2 might be the D (6 bases). Germline CDR1 is MNHNS and CDR2 is SASEGT. The CDR3 totals 15 residues. Trimming pared 0 bases from V and 0 bases from J, leaving 9 bases between. CDR3 residues: CASSEAEGSSYEQYF. CDR3 sequence (DNA): TGTGCCAGCAGTGAAGCGGAGGGGAGCTCCTACGAGCAGTACTTC.

This chain links TRBV23-1 with TRBJ2-5; D may be TRBD2 (6 bases). TRBV23-1 is placed among ORFs of uncertain function. Trimming shortened V by 6 bases and J by 4 bases, and 15 bases separated the two germline ends. The CDR3 is 14 amino acids. Written as DNA, the CDR3 is TGCGCCAGCAGAGTAAAGGGGAGGAGAGAGACCCAGTACTTC. Its protein product is CASRVKGRRETQYF.

The gene calls are TRBV9 and TRBJ2-3; unclear D gene. The CDR3 is made up of 15 amino acids. The germline V gene has CDR1 SGDLS and CDR2 YYNGEE. The V end was cut by 0 bases, the J end by 0 bases, with 8 bases between. As DNA, the CDR3 is TGTGCCAGCAGCGTAGTCGGTTCTAGCACAGATACGCAGTATTTT. As protein: CASSVVGSSTDTQYF.

This clone has just a few counts. The CDR3 spells CASSQVALQPSSGELFF. The CDR3 bases are TGCGCCAGCAGCCAAGTGGCCCTCCAACCCTCCTCCGGGGAGCTGTTTTTT. The rearrangement links TRBV4-1 to TRBJ2-2; D ambiguous. V was pared by 1 base and J by 6 bases, with 18 bases between. CDR3 length: 17 residues. Germline CDR1 is MGHRA and CDR2 is YSYEKL.

The rearrangement joins TRBV7-2 to TRBJ1-1; D might be TRBD1 (6 bases). Germline V lookup: CDR1 SGHTA, CDR2 FQGNSA. The CDR3 length is 15 residues. The germline V and J ends were trimmed by 1 base and 2 bases, with 11 bases remaining between them. The CDR3 spells CASSLVGGQNTEAFF. The CDR3 nucleotides read TGTGCCAGCAGCTTAGTCGGGGGGCAAAACACTGAAGCTTTCTTT.

The J gene is TRBJ1-5, the V gene TRBV19; D might be TRBD1 (5 bases). Trimming removed 4 bases at V and 0 bases at J, with 19 bases between. The CDR3 totals 18 residues. Germline assignment: CDR1 LNHDA and CDR2 SQIVND (reference sequence). This CDR3 is CASSTLMRGTDSNQPQHF. DNA for the CDR3: TGTGCCAGTAGTACCCTAATGCGGGGGACGGATAGCAATCAGCCCCAGCATTTT. Full variable domain (missing parts from reference TRBV19 and TRBJ1-5): DGGITQSPKYLFRKEGQNVTLSCEQNLNHDAMYWYRQDPGQGLRLIYYSQIVNDFQKGDIAEGYSVSREKKESFPLTVTSAQKNPTAFYLCASSTLMRGTDSNQPQHFGDGTRLSIL.

This chain joins TRBV4-1 and TRBJ2-7; possible D gene TRBD1, 5 bases. Germline CDR1 is MGHRA and CDR2 is YSYEKL. The CDR3 contains 14 residues. V shed 0 bases and J shed 2 bases, with 8 bases lying between them. Here the CDR3 DNA reads TGCGCCAGCAGCCAAGATCCAGGGCCCTACGAGCAGTACGTC. Translation: CASSQDPGPYEQYV.

This chain connects TRBV19 to TRBJ2-3; 7 bases match TRBD1. With V trimmed by 3 bases and J by 2 bases, 11 bases remained unmatched. This CDR3 contains 17 residues. Germline V CDR1 and CDR2: LNHDA, SQIVND (reference sequence). CDR3 amino acids: CASSILGQDFFTDTQYF. In DNA, the CDR3 is TGTGCCAGTAGTATCCTAGGACAGGACTTCTTCACAGATACGCAGTATTTT.

This rearrangement joins TRBV19 to TRBJ2-7, with TRBD1 identical over 11 bases. The length of the CDR3 is 15 residues. CDR1 is LNHDA and CDR2 is SQIVND in the germline V gene (reference sequence). The V gene end was trimmed by 1 base and the J gene end by 4 bases; junction bases not matched to a gene: 3. CDR3 protein: CASSIGTGGEYEQYV. The CDR3 region has the DNA TGTGCCAGTAGTATAGGGACAGGGGGCGAATACGAGCAGTACGTC.

The chain is built from TRBV5-1 and TRBJ1-2; the match to TRBD1 covers 10 bases. Germline CDR1 SGHRS, CDR2 YFSETQ. This CDR3 has 15 amino acids. With V trimmed by 0 bases and J by 3 bases, 2 bases remained unmatched. This chain's CDR3 is CASSLGQGADYGYTF. The CDR3 bases are TGCGCCAGCAGCTTGGGACAGGGGGCAGACTATGGCTACACCTTC. The complete variable domain, with remaining parts taken from reference TRBV5-1 and TRBJ1-2, reads KAGVTQTPRYLIKTRGQQVTLSCSPISGHRSVSWYQQTPGQGLQFLFEYFSETQRNKGNFPGRFSGRQFSNSRSEMNVSTLELGDSALYLCASSLGQGADYGYTFGSGTRLTVV.

V gene TRBV29-1 combines with J gene TRBJ1-2; tentative D call: TRBD1 (6 bases). The V gene's germline CDR1 is SQVTM and CDR2 ANQGSEA. V dropped 4 bases and J dropped 5 bases, with 14 bases sitting between them. CDR3 size: 13 residues. The CDR3, as DNA: TGCAGCGTTGGGGAGGGGGATGAGTATGGCTACACCTTC. Encoded protein: CSVGEGDEYGYTF. The full variable domain, its missing parts supplied by reference TRBV29-1 and TRBJ1-2, is SAVISQKPSRDICQRGTSLTIQCQVDSQVTMMFWYRQQPGQSLTLIATANQGSEATYESGFVIDKFPISRPNLTFSTLTVSNMSPEDSSIYLCSVGEGDEYGYTFGSGTRLTVV.

This chain connects TRBV5-4 to TRBJ2-7; the match to TRBD1 covers 7 bases. The germline CDR1 and CDR2 sequences are SGHNT and YYREEE (reference sequence). The junction had 9 bases not matched to a gene; V was cut back by 4 bases and J by 11 bases. CDR3 length: 12 amino acids. The CDR3 coding sequence is TGTGCCAGCAGCCCCGACAGGGAAATCGAGTACTTC. It is translated as CASSPDREIEYF.

J is TRBJ1-6 and V is TRBV7-6; the D is unclear. The CDR3 has 13 residues. Per germline, CDR1 SGHVS and CDR2 FNYEAQ. Deletions cut 4 bases from V and 7 bases from J, with 8 bases between. The CDR3: CASSSGQNSPLHF. In DNA, the CDR3 is TGTGCCAGCAGCTCAGGTCAGAATTCACCCCTCCACTTT.